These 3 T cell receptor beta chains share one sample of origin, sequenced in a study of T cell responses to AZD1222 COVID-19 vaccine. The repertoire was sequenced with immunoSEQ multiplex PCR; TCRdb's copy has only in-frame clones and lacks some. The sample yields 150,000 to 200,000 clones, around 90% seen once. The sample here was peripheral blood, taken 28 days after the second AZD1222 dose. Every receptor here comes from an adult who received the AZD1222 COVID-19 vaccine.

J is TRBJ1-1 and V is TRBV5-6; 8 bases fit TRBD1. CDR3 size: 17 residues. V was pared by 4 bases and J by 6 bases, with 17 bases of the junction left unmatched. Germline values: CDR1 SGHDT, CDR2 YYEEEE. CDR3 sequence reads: CASSTHLLTGARAEAFF. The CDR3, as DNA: TGTGCCAGCAGCACACATCTACTGACAGGGGCAAGGGCTGAAGCTTTCTTT. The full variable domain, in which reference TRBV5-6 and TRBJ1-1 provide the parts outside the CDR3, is DAGVTQSPTHLIKTRGQQVTLRCSPKSGHDTVSWYQQALGQGPQFIFQYYEEEERQRGNFPDRFSGHQFPNYSSELNVNALLLGDSALYLCASSTHLLTGARAEAFFGQGTRLTVV.

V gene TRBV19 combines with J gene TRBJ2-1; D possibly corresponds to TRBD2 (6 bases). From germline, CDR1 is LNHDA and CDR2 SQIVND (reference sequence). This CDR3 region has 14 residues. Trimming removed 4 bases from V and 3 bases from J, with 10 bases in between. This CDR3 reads CASSTRDFYNEQFF. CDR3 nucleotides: TGTGCCAGTAGTACCCGGGACTTCTACAATGAGCAGTTCTTC.

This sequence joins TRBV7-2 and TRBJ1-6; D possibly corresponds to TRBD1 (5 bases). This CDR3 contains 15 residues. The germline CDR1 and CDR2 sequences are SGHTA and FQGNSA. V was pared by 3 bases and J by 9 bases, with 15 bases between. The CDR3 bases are TGTGCCAGCAGCTTTTCACAATGGGGCGTTTCACCCCTCCACTTT. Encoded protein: CASSFSQWGVSPLHF.